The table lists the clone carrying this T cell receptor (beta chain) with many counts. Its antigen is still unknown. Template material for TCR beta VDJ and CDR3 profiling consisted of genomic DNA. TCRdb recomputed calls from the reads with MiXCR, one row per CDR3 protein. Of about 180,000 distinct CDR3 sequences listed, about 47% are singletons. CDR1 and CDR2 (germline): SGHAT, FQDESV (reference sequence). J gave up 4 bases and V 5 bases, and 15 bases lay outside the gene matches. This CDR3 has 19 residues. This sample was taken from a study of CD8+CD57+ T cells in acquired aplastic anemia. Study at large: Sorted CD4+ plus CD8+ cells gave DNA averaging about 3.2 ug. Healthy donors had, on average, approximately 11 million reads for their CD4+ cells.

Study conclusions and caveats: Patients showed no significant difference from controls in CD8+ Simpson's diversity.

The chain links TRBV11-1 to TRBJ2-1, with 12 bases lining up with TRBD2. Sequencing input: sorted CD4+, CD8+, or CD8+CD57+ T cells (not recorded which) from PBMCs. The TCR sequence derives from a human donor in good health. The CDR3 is CASSPGLAGSTPKYNEQFF. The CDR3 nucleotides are TGTGCCAGCAGCCCCGGACTAGCGGGATCCACACCGAAATACAATGAGCAGTTCTTC.